A selection of T cell receptor beta chains follows, all from one sample in a study of shared clonotypes between healthy human individuals. The assay was immunoSEQ multiplex PCR, and TCRdb's table has in-frame clones only and misses some. The data show around 2,000,000 clones, with 95% seen just once and under 0.15% held by the top ten. Sequencing was done on a sample of naive CD4+ T cells sorted from blood. These receptors all come from a man aged 18-30 years in good health. Both conserved end residues are part of each CDR3. A D gene is named only where the DNA matches it firmly. Clone size appears in some rows only: once, few, many, or a class for an expanded clone.

clone_size j_call v_call d_call cdr3_nt cdr3_aa
- TRBJ2-3 TRBV19 TRBD2 TGTGCCAGTAAAGGGACTAGCGCAGCAGATACGCAGTATTTT CASKGTSAADTQYF
- TRBJ1-1 TRBV5-8 - TGTGCCAGCAGCCTTGGATATGTGAACACTGAAGCTTTCTTT CASSLGYVNTEAFF
once TRBJ2-7 TRBV5-5 - TGTGCCAGCAGCTCAACAGGGAGCCCTTCGATCTACGAGCAGTACTTC CASSSTGSPSIYEQYF
- TRBJ2-3 TRBV18 - TGTGCCAGCTCACGAGACTGGAACTACCCCGCTACAAGCACAGATACGCAGTATTTT CASSRDWNYPATSTDTQYF
- TRBJ1-2 TRBV28 - TGTGCCAGCAGTTTAGCAGGGGCGCGGAGCTATGGCTACACCTTC CASSLAGARSYGYTF
- TRBJ2-7 TRBV5-6 - TGTGCCAGCAGTTTGGGGACAAGGGCCGCCTACTACGAGCAGTACTTC CASSLGTRAAYYEQYF
- TRBJ2-7 TRBV6-6 - TGTGCCAGCAGTTACTCGGAGATCCCTTTCTACGAGCAGTACTTC CASSYSEIPFYEQYF
- TRBJ2-3 TRBV6-5 - TGTGCCAGCAGTTCAAATCCTAGCACAGATACGCAGTATTTT CASSSNPSTDTQYF
- TRBJ2-3 TRBV6-6 - TGTGCCAGCACCCTGGGGGGAGAGGGCACAGATACGCAGTATTTT CASTLGGEGTDTQYF
- TRBJ1-2 TRBV29-1 - TGCAGCGCGACAGAGGGACGGGACTATGGCTACACCTTC CSATEGRDYGYTF
- TRBJ2-7 TRBV15 - TGTGCCACCAGCACGCAATCGGTACCCTACGAGCAGTACTTC CATSTQSVPYEQYF
- TRBJ2-1 TRBV7-2 TRBD2 TGTGCCAGCAGCTTAAATCCCCTAGCGGGAGTCTACAATGAGCAGTTCTTC CASSLNPLAGVYNEQFF
- TRBJ2-3 TRBV7-9 TRBD2 TGTGCCAGCAGCTTTAGCGGGACCGCCACAGATACGCAGTATTTT CASSFSGTATDTQYF
- TRBJ1-1 TRBV6-5 TRBD1 TGTGCCAGCAGTTATTCGACAGGGAGCACTGAAGCTTTCTTT CASSYSTGSTEAFF
- TRBJ2-2 TRBV27 TRBD2 TGTGCCACCCAAGATCCGGGGGGAGTTAAAACCGGGGAGCTGTTTTTT CATQDPGGVKTGELFF
- TRBJ2-1 TRBV4-1 - TGCGCCAGCAGCCAAATGACAGGCGCCTACAATGAGCAGTTCTTC CASSQMTGAYNEQFF
- TRBJ1-3 TRBV19 - TGTGCCAGTAGTAGGGGGTACGGAAACACCATATATTTT CASSRGYGNTIYF
- TRBJ1-4 TRBV19 TRBD1 TGTGCCAGTAGCAATAAGAGGGAGGGGGCACGAGGAAAACTGTTTTTT CASSNKREGARGKLFF
- TRBJ2-1 TRBV10-1 TRBD1 TGCGCCAGCAGTGAGCCGGGACAGGGGGTTCGTCAGTTCTTC CASSEPGQGVRQFF
- TRBJ1-6 TRBV30 - TGTGCCTACCATCTGGCACAATTACCATCACCCCTCCACTTT CAYHLAQLPSPLHF
- TRBJ2-1 TRBV11-2 - TGTGCCAGCAGTCCGATTTCAGGGGTCCCCAATGAGCAGTTCTTC CASSPISGVPNEQFF
- TRBJ1-1 TRBV11-2 TRBD1 TGTGCCAGCAGCCATCAACCGACGGACAGGCCAAAAGCTTTCTTT CASSHQPTDRPKAFF
- TRBJ2-1 TRBV9 TRBD1 TGTGCCAGCAGCGTAGGGGACAGGGTTGGCACAAAGTACAATGAGCAGTTCTTC CASSVGDRVGTKYNEQFF
- TRBJ2-5 TRBV5-4 - TGTGCCAGCAGCTTGGCCGCGGGGTTAACGTCGACCCAGTACTTC CASSLAAGLTSTQYF
- TRBJ2-3 TRBV11-2 TRBD1 TGTGCCAGCGGACAGGGACTTGACACGCAGTATTTT CASGQGLDTQYF
- TRBJ2-5 TRBV11-2 - TGTGCCAGCAGCTTAGATCACGGGGGCAGGGAGACCCAGTACTTC CASSLDHGGRETQYF
- TRBJ1-3 TRBV7-6 TRBD1 TGTGCCAGCAGCGCCCTCGGGACAGGTGGAAACACCATATATTTT CASSALGTGGNTIYF
- TRBJ1-1 TRBV6-1 TRBD1 TGTGCCAGCAGTGCTCGGACAGGGGGCATAGCGGTAACTGAAGCTTTCTTT CASSARTGGIAVTEAFF
- TRBJ2-7 TRBV5-6 - TGTGCCAGCAGCTTGTCGAACACTGGCTACGAGCAGTACTTC CASSLSNTGYEQYF
- TRBJ1-1 TRBV6-5 TRBD1 TGTGCCAGCAGACCACAGGGGGGGAACACTGAAGCTTTCTTT CASRPQGGNTEAFF
once TRBJ2-2 TRBV28 TRBD1 TGTGCCAGCCAGGGGGACAGGGATAACACCGGGGAGCTGTTTTTT CASQGDRDNTGELFF
once TRBJ1-1 TRBV18 - TGTGCCAGCTCACCTTATACGGCTACTGAAGCTTTCTTT CASSPYTATEAFF
- TRBJ2-5 TRBV9 TRBD1 TGTGCCAGCAGCGTAGCTACAGGGGGAGAGACCCAGTACTTC CASSVATGGETQYF
- TRBJ1-1 TRBV4-3 - TGCGCCAGCAGCCAAGGCCCCGGTGGAAAGGCAAGGAACACTGAAGCTTTCTTT CASSQGPGGKARNTEAFF
few TRBJ1-3 TRBV19 - TGTGCCAGTAGTATCCGTTCTTCTGGAAACACCATATATTTT CASSIRSSGNTIYF
- TRBJ2-1 TRBV2 - TGTGCCAGCAGTGTGATAGCGTACAATGAGCAGTTCTTC CASSVIAYNEQFF
- TRBJ2-5 TRBV5-6 TRBD2 TGTGCCAGCAGCCCGGGGGGCCAAGAGACCCAGTACTTC CASSPGGQETQYF
- TRBJ1-5 TRBV7-9 TRBD1 TGTGCCAGCAGCGCTGACAGGGGGTCAGGCAATCAGCCCCAGCATTTT CASSADRGSGNQPQHF
- TRBJ1-4 TRBV6-1 TRBD1 TGTGCCAGCAGATTAACAGGGGGGAGGGAAAAACTGTTTTTT CASRLTGGREKLFF
- TRBJ2-2 TRBV5-1 - TGCGCCAGCAGCTCGGGACTCTACACCGGGGAGCTGTTTTTT CASSSGLYTGELFF
once TRBJ2-3 TRBV28 TRBD1 TGTGCCAGCAGTTCAATGGGACAGCGCACAGATACGCAGTATTTT CASSSMGQRTDTQYF
- TRBJ2-5 TRBV2 - TGTGCCAGCAGTGTGGTGGGGGCTCCGGGAGAGACCCAGTACTTC CASSVVGAPGETQYF
- TRBJ1-1 TRBV2 - TGTGCCAGCCAGGTCCACCTTGAAGCTTTCTTT CASQVHLEAFF
- TRBJ1-2 TRBV19 - TGTGCCAGTAGTATTTCGGGCGATCGGGCTAACTATGGCTACACCTTC CASSISGDRANYGYTF
- TRBJ1-2 TRBV2 - TGTGCCAGCAGTGAACAGACCTATGGCTACACCTTC CASSEQTYGYTF
- TRBJ1-4 TRBV4-3 TRBD1 TGCGCCAGCAGCTCCAAGGGGGCGGTTGGTGAAAAACTGTTTTTT CASSSKGAVGEKLFF
- TRBJ2-2 TRBV7-7 TRBD2 TGTGCTTCCGGACTAGCGGGAAACACCGGGGAGCTGTTTTTT CASGLAGNTGELFF
- TRBJ1-6 TRBV4-1 - TGCGCCAGCAGCCAAGATTTAGTAAAGGGATTGGCAATCCTCCACTTT CASSQDLVKGLAILHF
- TRBJ1-4 TRBV7-2 TRBD1 TGTGCCAGCAGTCCACAGGGGGCGGGTGAAAAACTGTTTTTT CASSPQGAGEKLFF
- TRBJ2-7 TRBV18 TRBD2 TGTGCCAGCTCACCTCGGGAGGGACTAGCGGGAGTCGAGCAGTACTTC CASSPREGLAGVEQYF
- TRBJ1-2 TRBV30 TRBD1 TGTGCCTGGAAGCAAGGACAGGGGGCTCGGGGCTACACCTTC CAWKQGQGARGYTF